The 30 T cell receptor beta chains below come from one sample, sequenced in a study of CD8 T cells in Susac syndrome. The authors reverse transcribed roughly 0.5 to 1 ug RNA with random hexamers. TCRdb ran MiXCR on the immunoSEQ multiplex PCR reads and lists one entry per CDR3 protein. Here the sample spans 50,000 to 60,000 distinct CDR3 sequences, roughly nine tenths being singletons. Sequenced sample: CD8+ T cells from PBMCs. The receptors originated from a human donor in good health.

The chain employs TRBV6-6 and TRBJ2-1, with TRBD1 matching over 10 bases. Germline V lookup: CDR1 MNHNY, CDR2 SVGAGI (reference sequence). The CDR3 contains 16 residues. The J segment lost 4 bases and the V segment lost 6 bases, leaving 9 bases of the junction unmatched. The CDR3 region has the DNA TGTGCCAGCAGCTTTTACGGGACAGGGGTTTACAATGAGCAGTTCTTC. Its protein is CASSFYGTGVYNEQFF.

V is TRBV6-5 and J is TRBJ2-7; D call uncertain. This CDR3 has 13 amino acids. V gave up 6 bases and J gave up 2 bases, with 11 bases separating them. Per the germline V gene, CDR1 is MNHEY and CDR2 is SVGAGI. The CDR3 protein is CASRERGPYEQYF. CDR3 bases: TGTGCCAGCAGGGAGCGAGGTCCCTACGAGCAGTACTTC.

The genes are TRBV19 and TRBJ2-7; no firm D call. Germline V gives CDR1 LNHDA, CDR2 SQIVND (reference sequence). V was cut by 3 bases and J by 0 bases, with 12 bases left in between. The length of the CDR3 is 15 residues. Here the CDR3 reads CASSIDHRASYEQYF. The CDR3 DNA sequence: TGTGCCAGTAGTATTGATCATCGGGCCTCCTACGAGCAGTACTTC.

J is TRBJ1-1 and V is TRBV7-9; D may be TRBD1 (5 bases). V was pared by 5 bases and J by 8 bases, with 15 bases between. The CDR3 runs 13 residues. The germline CDR1 and CDR2 sequences are SEHNR and FQNEAQ (reference sequence). This CDR3 reads CASSHPGEIEAFF. Here the CDR3 DNA reads TGTGCCAGCAGCCACCCGGGGGAGATCGAAGCTTTCTTT.

V usage is TRBV19 and J usage is TRBJ1-6; D is undetermined. Germline loops: CDR1 LNHDA, CDR2 SQIVND (reference sequence). Trimming pared 1 base from V and 9 bases from J, leaving 7 bases between. CDR3 length: 13 residues. The CDR3, as DNA: TGTGCCAGTAGTATAGTCGAGGGTTCACCCCTCCACTTT. This encodes CASSIVEGSPLHF.

This clonotype has a single count. This chain links TRBV30 with TRBJ2-7; 8 nucleotides agree with TRBD2. J gave up 4 bases and V 5 bases, and 16 bases lay outside the gene matches. The CDR3 is 16 residues long. Germline-derived CDR1 and CDR2 are GTSNPN and SVGIG (reference sequence). The CDR3 region is CAWDHRDSGAPYEQYF. In DNA, the CDR3 is TGTGCCTGGGACCATAGGGATAGCGGGGCACCTTACGAGCAGTACTTC.

V usage is TRBV7-9 and J usage is TRBJ2-3; weak D call: TRBD2 (6 bases). Germline-derived CDR1 and CDR2 are SEHNR and FQNEAQ (reference sequence). The CDR3 length is 16 residues. V was pared by 2 bases and J by 2 bases, with 14 bases between. The CDR3 coding sequence is TGTGCCAGCAGCTTATTCCAGGACTATTCCACAGATACGCAGTATTTT. Amino acids: CASSLFQDYSTDTQYF.

V is TRBV9 and J is TRBJ2-7; a possible D gene is TRBD1 (6 bases). Germline-derived CDR1 and CDR2 are SGDLS and YYNGEE. Trimming stripped 3 bases from V and 2 bases from J, with 12 bases between. This CDR3 is 14 amino acids long. CDR3 sequence: CASSEGGSTYEQYF. For the CDR3, the DNA is TGTGCCAGCAGCGAAGGGGGTTCTACCTACGAGCAGTACTTC.

V is TRBV20-1 and J is TRBJ2-7; D perhaps matches TRBD1 (5 bases). V was trimmed by 5 bases and J by 0 bases, leaving 8 bases between them. Germline CDR1 reads DFQATT; CDR2 reads SNEGSKA (reference sequence). This CDR3 is built from 12 residues. The CDR3 sequence: CSAFGASYEQYF. The CDR3 DNA sequence: TGCAGTGCTTTTGGGGCCTCCTACGAGCAGTACTTC.

This clonotype was seen a handful of times. The chain is built from TRBV4-1 and TRBJ2-7, with no clear D. Looked up from germline, CDR1 is MGHRA and CDR2 is YSYEKL. CDR3 length equals 14 residues. Trimming took 1 base from V and 1 from J, leaving 8 bases between them. This chain's CDR3 is CASSQGMQSYEQYF. In nucleotides, the CDR3 is TGCGCCAGCAGCCAAGGCATGCAATCCTACGAGCAGTACTTC.

This rearrangement joins TRBV11-2 to TRBJ2-2; D gene ambiguous. CDR3 length: 13 amino acids. In germline, CDR1 is SGHAT, CDR2 FQNNGV. Trimming stripped 6 bases from V and 2 bases from J, with 7 bases between. This CDR3 reads CASRTANTGELFF. For the CDR3, the DNA is TGTGCCAGCAGAACAGCAAACACCGGGGAGCTGTTTTTT.

In DNA form, the CDR3 reads TGTGCCAGCAGCGTAGATCAGGGTTCCTTCTATGGCTACACCTTC. Protein sequence: CASSVDQGSFYGYTF. V usage is TRBV9 and J usage is TRBJ1-2; tentative D call: TRBD1 (5 bases). Germline CDR1 SGDLS, CDR2 YYNGEE. CDR3 length: 15 residues. Trimming removed 0 bases from V and 4 bases from J, with 13 bases in between. Full variable domain (missing parts from reference TRBV9 and TRBJ1-2): DSGVTQTPKHLITATGQRVTLRCSPRSGDLSVYWYQQSLDQGLQFLIQYYNGEERAKGNILERFSAQQFPDLHSELNLSSLELGDSALYFCASSVDQGSFYGYTFGSGTRLTVV.

In this sample, this clonotype turned up once. The chain joins TRBV2 to TRBJ1-1, with D possibly matching TRBD1 (6 bases). V lost 5 bases and J lost 7, with 20 bases in between. The CDR3 spans 15 residues. Germline CDR1 is SNHLY and CDR2 is FYNNEI. CDR3: CASSLTDTTGDEAFF. CDR3 sequence (DNA): TGTGCCAGCAGTCTGACAGACACGACAGGTGATGAAGCTTTCTTT.

This clonotype was detected only once. The V gene is TRBV27, the J gene TRBJ2-7; the match to TRBD2 covers 12 bases. Per germline, CDR1 MNHEY and CDR2 SMNVEV (reference sequence). V lost 2 bases to trimming and J lost 5 bases; unmatched junction nucleotides: 7. CDR3 length equals 16 residues. The CDR3 region has the DNA TGTGCCAGCAGTTTACTACTAGCGGGGGGATTTGACGAGCAGTACTTC. Its protein is CASSLLLAGGFDEQYF.

The V and J genes are TRBV14 and TRBJ2-2; D is perhaps TRBD2 (5 bases). CDR1 and CDR2 (germline): SGHDN, FVKESK. Trimming shortened V by 4 bases and J by 1 base, and 16 bases separated the two germline ends. The CDR3 runs 17 residues. In nucleotides, the CDR3 is TGTGCCAGCAGCCGTCCCCTGAGGGCACTGAACACCGGGGAGCTGTTTTTT. It is translated as CASSRPLRALNTGELFF.

The chain links TRBV29-1 to TRBJ1-3; TRBD1 might be the D (6 bases). Germline V gives CDR1 SQVTM, CDR2 ANQGSEA. Trimming took 0 bases from V and 6 from J, leaving 12 bases between them. CDR3 length: 14 residues. The CDR3 reads CSVEDQGRENTIYF. In nucleotides, the CDR3 is TGCAGCGTTGAAGATCAGGGGCGAGAAAACACCATATATTTT.

The rearrangement joins TRBV15 to TRBJ2-1; D is unclear. V lost 8 bases and J lost 5, with 10 bases in between. This CDR3 has 12 residues. CDR1 and CDR2 from the germline V gene are LNHNV and YYDKDF (reference sequence). CDR3 amino acids: CATGPTDNEQFF. The CDR3 DNA reads as TGTGCCACCGGGCCAACGGACAATGAGCAGTTCTTC.

The rearrangement uses TRBV4-3 and TRBJ1-1; D is ambiguous. The germline gives CDR1 LGHNA, CDR2 YSLEER. The CDR3 is 16 residues long. V lost 0 bases and J lost 0, with 11 bases in between. This chain's CDR3 is CASSQDLEGMNTEAFF. CDR3 coding DNA: TGCGCCAGCAGCCAAGATTTGGAGGGCATGAACACTGAAGCTTTCTTT.

V is TRBV25-1 and J is TRBJ2-7; D might be TRBD1 (6 bases). The CDR3 runs to 17 residues. Germline assignment: CDR1 MGHDK and CDR2 SYGVNS. Deletions cut 1 base from V and 2 bases from J, with 18 bases between. DNA for the CDR3: TGTGCCAGCAGTGAATCGGTAGGGCAGGGGTCGGCCTACGAGCAGTACTTC. This sequence encodes CASSESVGQGSAYEQYF.

V and J are TRBV7-9 and TRBJ2-2; D is undetermined. V was shortened by 3 bases and J by 0 bases, with 5 bases between the two germline ends. Germline CDR1 is SEHNR and CDR2 is FQNEAQ (reference sequence). The CDR3 contains 14 residues. The CDR3 spells CASSFSSNTGELFF. The CDR3 DNA follows: TGTGCCAGCAGCTTTTCTTCGAACACCGGGGAGCTGTTTTTT.

This chain uses TRBV11-2 with TRBJ2-7; D is undetermined. Germline V CDR1 and CDR2: SGHAT, FQNNGV. The CDR3 totals 16 residues. V dropped 5 bases and J dropped 3 bases, with 20 bases sitting between them. The CDR3 reads CASSPVLRVMDYEQYF. As DNA, the CDR3 is TGTGCCAGCAGCCCAGTCCTTAGGGTAATGGACTACGAGCAGTACTTC.

This clonotype was seen just once. This rearrangement joins TRBV3-1 to TRBJ2-2; 8 bases fit TRBD2. The CDR3 consists of 17 residues. From germline, CDR1 is LGHDT and CDR2 YNNKEL (reference sequence). V lost 0 bases to trimming and J lost 1 base; unmatched junction nucleotides: 4. The DNA for the CDR3 is TGTGCCAGCAGCCAAGATTCCGGGGGGGTGAACACCGGGGAGCTGTTTTTT. It specifies CASSQDSGGVNTGELFF.

The V gene is TRBV6-5, the J gene TRBJ2-7; TRBD2 agrees at 8 bases. This CDR3 has 14 residues. Germline CDR1 is MNHEY and CDR2 is SVGAGI. Trimming took 5 bases from V and 0 from J; bases not matched to a gene: 3. The CDR3 loop reads CASSQLAASYEQYF. CDR3 nucleotides: TGTGCCAGCAGTCAACTAGCGGCCTCCTACGAGCAGTACTTC.

This clonotype was found once. The chain couples TRBV7-9 to TRBJ1-5; TRBD1 is a possible D gene (5 bases). There are 12 residues in the CDR3. V shed 5 bases and J shed 5 bases, with 7 bases lying between them. Germline V lookup: CDR1 SEHNR, CDR2 FQNEAQ (reference sequence). The CDR3 is CASSRDHQPQHF. The DNA of the CDR3 is TGTGCCAGCAGCCGGGACCATCAGCCCCAGCATTTT.

The chain joins TRBV28 to TRBJ2-7, with 9 bases fitting TRBD1. The CDR3 has 13 residues. Per the germline V gene, CDR1 is MDHEN and CDR2 is SYDVKM. Trimming cost V 7 bases and J 6 bases; bases outside gene matches: 7. The CDR3 sequence: CASNYRGRGEQYF. CDR3 coding DNA: TGTGCCAGCAATTACAGGGGGCGAGGCGAGCAGTACTTC.

The V gene is TRBV4-1, the J gene TRBJ2-7, with D unresolved. Germline values: CDR1 MGHRA, CDR2 YSYEKL. Trimming pared 0 bases from V and 4 bases from J, leaving 7 bases between. This CDR3 has 13 residues. The CDR3 sequence is CASSQEGQYEQYF. In DNA form, the CDR3 reads TGCGCCAGCAGCCAAGAAGGGCAGTACGAGCAGTACTTC.

The CDR3 DNA reads as TGTGCCAGCTCACCTTCAGCCGGGGTCCTGGGTCGGGAGACCCAGTACTTC. The encoded protein is CASSPSAGVLGRETQYF. The chain recombines TRBV18 with TRBJ2-5, with D perhaps matching TRBD2 (5 bases). The CDR3 length is 17 residues. Germline CDR1 is KGHSH and CDR2 is LQKENI. Between the trimmed V and J ends, which lost 3 bases and 5 bases, there was a span of 22 bases.

This rearrangement joins TRBV5-1 to TRBJ2-7; no definite D call. Trimming removed 4 bases from V and 7 bases from J, with 21 bases in between. This CDR3 has 15 amino acids. Germline V gene data show CDR1 as SGHRS and CDR2 as YFSETQ. CDR3 sequence (DNA): TGCGCCAGCAGCGAAAACAGTGCTATAGACGAAGAGCAGTACTTC. The encoded protein is CASSENSAIDEEQYF.

This clonotype was observed a handful of times. The gene calls are TRBV6-5 and TRBJ2-7; 9 bases align to TRBD1. CDR3 length: 14 amino acids. CDR1 MNHEY and CDR2 SVGAGI come from the germline V gene. V gave up 4 bases and J gave up 3 bases; unmatched junction bases: 4. The CDR3 region is CASSSPGQGYEQYF. As DNA, the CDR3 is TGTGCCAGCAGTTCTCCGGGACAGGGCTACGAGCAGTACTTC.

V and J are TRBV20-1 and TRBJ2-7; TRBD1 matches 9 bases. V shed 6 bases, J shed 0 bases, and the junction held 6 bases outside the gene matches. The CDR3 extends over 14 amino acids. Germline CDR1 and CDR2: DFQATT and SNEGSKA (reference sequence). The CDR3 bases are TGCAGTGCCGGGGACAGGGTAGTCTCCTACGAGCAGTACTTC. As protein: CSAGDRVVSYEQYF.